These 22 T cell receptor beta chains were sequenced from one sample in a study of T cell repertoires in cytomegalovirus infection. Antigens of these TCRs are unknown. TCRdb called the reads again in MiXCR, with one record for every CDR3 protein. The sample holds just over 450,000 distinct CDR3 sequences, 42% seen once. The sequenced sample was cultured PBMCs, obtained from culture after CMV antigen stimulation. Receptors were obtained from a human donor in good health (CMV status not recorded). Some clones in this sample may be carry-over from other donors' samples.

This clonotype was seen more than once but under ten times. The V call is TRBV7-8, the J call TRBJ2-7; TRBD2 matches 9 bases. With 5 bases clipped from V and 7 bases from J, the junction kept 9 bases outside the gene matches. The CDR3 sequence is 14 residues long. The germline CDR1 and CDR2 sequences are SGHVS and FQNEAQ. The CDR3 DNA is TGTGCCAGCAGCACAGCGGGGGGCCGGGAGGAGCAGTACTTC. Translating gives CASSTAGGREEQYF.

This clonotype has only one observation. The J gene is TRBJ2-3, the V gene TRBV5-1, with 9 nucleotides matching TRBD2. With 2 bases clipped from V and 5 bases from J, the junction kept 6 bases outside the gene matches. This CDR3 spans 15 amino acids. In germline, CDR1 is SGHRS, CDR2 YFSETQ. The CDR3 here is CASSFGGREVDTQYF. In nucleotides, the CDR3 is TGCGCCAGCAGCTTCGGCGGGAGGGAGGTAGATACGCAGTATTTT.

CDR3 sequence: CASSLAPPGRTYNEQFF. CDR3 in DNA: TGTGCCAGCAGCTTAGCCCCCCCAGGCAGGACCTACAATGAGCAGTTCTTC. This rearrangement joins TRBV7-8 to TRBJ2-1; D not certain. This CDR3 contains 17 residues. Trimming stripped 0 bases from V and 2 bases from J, with 14 bases between. Per the germline V gene, CDR1 is SGHVS and CDR2 is FQNEAQ.

V gene TRBV20-1 combines with J gene TRBJ2-1; 8 positions agree with TRBD1. The V gene end was trimmed by 6 bases and the J gene end by 5 bases; junction bases not matched to a gene: 12. The CDR3 totals 15 residues. Germline-derived CDR1 and CDR2 are DFQATT and SNEGSKA (reference sequence). The CDR3 DNA sequence: TGCAGTGCCGTATTCCAGGGGGCAGGCAACAATGAGCAGTTCTTC. The encoded protein is CSAVFQGAGNNEQFF.

This clonotype was counted at least ten times. The chain recombines TRBV7-2 with TRBJ1-5; D unclear. The CDR3 is 15 residues long. Trimming stripped 1 base from V and 4 bases from J, with 11 bases between. Germline-derived CDR1 and CDR2 are SGHTA and FQGNSA. The CDR3 here is CASSLVGSYNQPQHF. Written as DNA, the CDR3 is TGTGCCAGCAGCTTAGTAGGCAGTTATAATCAGCCCCAGCATTTT.

This clonotype has more than one count but fewer than ten. This rearrangement joins TRBV11-2 to TRBJ2-7; D is undetermined. From germline, CDR1 is SGHAT and CDR2 FQNNGV. V was cut by 3 bases and J by 6 bases, with 6 bases left in between. There are 11 residues in the CDR3. Here the CDR3 reads CASSLRSEQYF. The CDR3 DNA reads as TGTGCCAGCAGCTTGCGCAGCGAGCAGTACTTC.

The chain recombines TRBV20-1 with TRBJ2-5, with D possibly TRBD2 on 6 matching bases. CDR3 length equals 13 residues. Germline V gives CDR1 DFQATT, CDR2 SNEGSKA (reference sequence). The V end lost 6 bases, the J end lost 3 bases, and 14 bases lay between the germline ends. CDR3 nucleotides: TGCAGTGCCAAAGCCCCGGGGGAAGAGACCCAGTACTTC. Protein: CSAKAPGEETQYF.

This clonotype was detected a few times. CDR3 region: CASSDRTGSTDTQYF. The CDR3 region has the DNA TGTGCCAGCAGCGATAGGACAGGGTCCACAGATACGCAGTATTTT. The chain is built from TRBV11-2 and TRBJ2-3, with 8 bases lining up with TRBD1. The CDR3 runs to 15 residues. Germline lookup yields CDR1 SGHAT and CDR2 FQNNGV. The junction had 6 bases not matched to a gene; V was cut back by 5 bases and J by 2 bases.

This clonotype was seen a handful of times. This chain links TRBV12-3 or TRBV12-4 with TRBJ2-3; D not certain. The CDR3 extends over 16 amino acids. V was trimmed by 3 bases and J by 1 base, leaving 14 bases between them. The CDR3 DNA is TGTGCCAGCAGTTTTCCGGACCGGGCGGGCACAGATACGCAGTATTTT. This encodes CASSFPDRAGTDTQYF.

Ten or more counts support this clonotype. The V gene is TRBV7-9, the J gene TRBJ1-2; D gene uncertain. Trimming cost V 5 bases and J 7 bases, with 14 bases left between them. The germline gives CDR1 SEHNR, CDR2 FQNEAQ (reference sequence). The CDR3 covers 13 residues. This CDR3 is CASSQDLGGGYTF. For the CDR3, the DNA is TGTGCCAGCAGCCAGGACCTGGGTGGTGGCTACACCTTC.

The CDR3 sequence: CSAPYQNEQFF. The CDR3 DNA reads as TGCAGTGCCCCTTATCAAAATGAGCAGTTCTTC. This chain uses TRBV20-1 with TRBJ2-1; D unclear. The CDR3 has 11 amino acids. CDR1 is DFQATT and CDR2 is SNEGSKA in the germline V gene (reference sequence). Trimming cost V 6 bases and J 7 bases, with 10 bases left between them.

The chain employs TRBV15 and TRBJ1-3; D not certain. CDR1 LNHNV and CDR2 YYDKDF come from the germline V gene (reference sequence). Between the trimmed V and J ends, which lost 5 bases and 3 bases, there was a span of 5 bases. The CDR3 is 12 amino acids. CDR3 residues: CATSVNGNTIYF. CDR3 DNA: TGTGCCACCAGCGTTAATGGAAACACCATATATTTT.

This clonotype was counted many times. The chain employs TRBV7-6 and TRBJ2-3, with 8 bases that match TRBD2. J gave up 4 bases and V 3 bases, and 12 bases lay outside the gene matches. The CDR3 length is 17 residues. The germline gives CDR1 SGHVS, CDR2 FNYEAQ. CDR3 region: CASSLGGTRSLADTQYF. The CDR3 nucleotides are TGTGCCAGCAGCTTGGGGGGGACTAGGTCTTTGGCAGATACGCAGTATTTT.

This clonotype was found a few times. This sequence joins TRBV7-2 and TRBJ1-1; D may be TRBD1 (6 bases). V lost 4 bases and J lost 8, with 14 bases in between. The CDR3 is 13 residues long. Per germline, CDR1 SGHTA and CDR2 FQGNSA. CDR3 bases: TGTGCCAGCAGCTCGAGGACAGTACCCGAAGCTTTCTTT. It specifies CASSSRTVPEAFF.

V usage is TRBV10-3 and J usage is TRBJ2-5; no definite D call. The CDR3 runs 13 residues. Trimming removed 0 bases at V and 5 bases at J, with 7 bases between. The germline gives CDR1 ENHRY, CDR2 SYGVKD. CDR3 nucleotides: TGTGCCATCAGTGAGTCGAGCGAGGAGACCCAGTACTTC. It specifies CAISESSEETQYF.

The rearrangement joins TRBV6-2 or TRBV6-3 to TRBJ1-2; tentative D call: TRBD1 (5 bases). Germline V lookup: CDR1 MNHEY, CDR2 SVGEGT. The CDR3 consists of 17 residues. Trimming stripped 6 bases from V and 6 bases from J, with 26 bases between. The chain's CDR3 is CASSYPPGRSPEDGYTF. CDR3 nucleotide sequence: TGTGCCAGCAGCTACCCTCCGGGACGGTCACCGGAAGATGGCTACACCTTC.

The chain carries TRBV5-4 and TRBJ2-3; 13 nucleotides agree with TRBD2. J lost 0 bases, V lost 3 bases, and 13 bases had no gene match. The germline CDR1 and CDR2 sequences are SGHNT and YYREEE (reference sequence). There are 20 residues in the CDR3. This CDR3 is CASSSPAPETSGGSTDTQYF. The DNA of the CDR3 is TGTGCCAGCAGCTCCCCAGCCCCCGAGACTAGCGGGGGGAGCACAGATACGCAGTATTTT.

This chain joins TRBV12-5 and TRBJ2-5; TRBD2 matches 8 bases. The CDR3 totals 13 residues. The ends lost 6 bases at V and 5 bases at J; junction bases unmatched: 5. CDR1 LGHNT and CDR2 FRNRAP come from the germline V gene. CDR3 nucleotide sequence: TGTGCTAGTGGACTCCCTAGCGGGGAGACCCAGTACTTC. Translated: CASGLPSGETQYF.

The sample holds a few counts of this clonotype. The genes are TRBV12-5 and TRBJ2-6, with a weak D call TRBD1 (6 bases). The germline V gene encodes CDR1 LGHNT and CDR2 FRNRAP. V lost 7 bases and J 5 bases, leaving 27 bases between the germline ends. The length of the CDR3 is 19 residues. The CDR3 is CASARGFASGVSWANVLTF. The CDR3 DNA follows: TGTGCTAGTGCCAGGGGTTTTGCCTCTGGGGTGTCGTGGGCCAACGTCCTGACTTTC. Full variable domain (outside the CDR3, taken from reference TRBV12-5 and TRBJ2-6): DARVTQTPRHKVTEMGQEVTMRCQPILGHNTVFWYRQTMMQGLELLAYFRNRAPLDDSGMPKDRFSAEMPDATLATLKIQPSEPRDSAVYFCASARGFASGVSWANVLTFGAGSRLTVL.

The gene calls are TRBV18 and TRBJ1-2; D may be TRBD1 (6 bases). V was clipped by 2 bases and J by 3 bases, with 13 bases between them. CDR1 is KGHSH, CDR2 LQKENI, per germline. This CDR3 comprises 15 residues. CDR3 sequence (DNA): TGTGCCAGCTCACCAGGGACATCGGGGGACTATGGCTACACCTTC. Translation: CASSPGTSGDYGYTF. The full variable domain, its missing parts supplied by reference TRBV18 and TRBJ1-2, is NAGVMQNPRHLVRRRGQEARLRCSPMKGHSHVYWYRQLPEEGLKFMVYLQKENIIDESGMPKERFSAEFPKEGPSILRIQQVVRGDSAAYFCASSPGTSGDYGYTFGSGTRLTVV.

V usage is TRBV28 and J usage is TRBJ2-7, with TRBD2 identical over 7 bases. Germline V gene data show CDR1 as MDHEN and CDR2 as SYDVKM. This CDR3 comprises 13 residues. The CDR3 loop reads CAGRGSSSYEQYF. In nucleotides, the CDR3 is TGTGCGGGGAGGGGCTCGAGCTCCTACGAGCAGTACTTC.

J is TRBJ1-2 and V is TRBV5-4; D not resolved. Germline CDR1 is SGHNT and CDR2 is YYREEE (reference sequence). The CDR3 length is 12 residues. The V gene lost 7 bases and the J gene lost 8 bases, with 15 bases spanning the gap. CDR3 protein: CASGPEGLGYTF. The CDR3 nucleotides read TGTGCCAGCGGCCCCGAAGGGTTGGGCTACACCTTC.